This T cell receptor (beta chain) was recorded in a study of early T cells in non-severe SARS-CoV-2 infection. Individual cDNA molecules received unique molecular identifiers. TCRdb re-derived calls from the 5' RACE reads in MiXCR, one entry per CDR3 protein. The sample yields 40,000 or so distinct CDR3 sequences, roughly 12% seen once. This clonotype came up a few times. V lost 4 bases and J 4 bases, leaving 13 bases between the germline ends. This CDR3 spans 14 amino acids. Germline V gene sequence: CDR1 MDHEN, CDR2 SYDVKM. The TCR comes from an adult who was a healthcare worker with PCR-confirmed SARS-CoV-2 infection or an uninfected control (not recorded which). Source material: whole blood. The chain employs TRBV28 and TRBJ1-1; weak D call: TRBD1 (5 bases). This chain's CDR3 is CASSSGTRGTEAFF. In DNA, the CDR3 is TGTGCCAGCAGTTCCGGGACCCGGGGCACTGAAGCTTTCTTT. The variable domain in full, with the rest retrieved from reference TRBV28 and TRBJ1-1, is DVKVTQSSRYLVKRTGEKVFLECVQDMDHENMFWYRQDPGLGLRLIYFSYDVKMKEKGDIPEGYSVSREKKERFSLILESASTNQTSMYLCASSSGTRGTEAFFGQGTRLTVV.